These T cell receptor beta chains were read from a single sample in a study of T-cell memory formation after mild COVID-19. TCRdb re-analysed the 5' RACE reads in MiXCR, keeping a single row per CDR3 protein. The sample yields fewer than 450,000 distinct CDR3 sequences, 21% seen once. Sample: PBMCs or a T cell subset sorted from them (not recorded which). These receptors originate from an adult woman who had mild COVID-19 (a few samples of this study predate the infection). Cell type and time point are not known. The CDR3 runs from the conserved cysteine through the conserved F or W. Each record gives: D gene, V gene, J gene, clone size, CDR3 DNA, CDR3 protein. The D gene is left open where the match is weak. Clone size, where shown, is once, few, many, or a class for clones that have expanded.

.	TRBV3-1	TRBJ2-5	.	TGTGCCAGCAGCCAAGTAACTCCCGGGACCCAGTACTTC	CASSQVTPGTQYF
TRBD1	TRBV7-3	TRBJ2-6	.	TGTGCCAGCAGCCCGGGACAGATATACTCGGGGGCCAACGTCCTGACTTTC	CASSPGQIYSGANVLTF
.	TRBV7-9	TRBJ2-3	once	TGTGCCAGCAGCTCTTCCATCCTTGGCGCAGATACGCAGTATTTT	CASSSSILGADTQYF
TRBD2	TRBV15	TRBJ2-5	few	TGTGCCACCAGCAGAGAACTAGCGGGAGTGGGTCAAGAGACCCAGTACTTC	CATSRELAGVGQETQYF
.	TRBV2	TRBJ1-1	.	TGTGCCAGCAACCTCCCCGCGAACACTGAAGCTTTCTTT	CASNLPANTEAFF
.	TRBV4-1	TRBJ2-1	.	TGCGCCAGCAGCCGCTTCTACCGGGACTCCTCCTACAATGAGCAGTTCTTC	CASSRFYRDSSYNEQFF
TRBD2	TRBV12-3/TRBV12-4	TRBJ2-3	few	TGTGCCAGCAGTTATTTTGCGGGAGCAGATACGCAGTATTTT	CASSYFAGADTQYF
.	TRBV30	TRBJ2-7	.	TGTGCCTGGACATCCGCTTACGAGCAGTACTTC	CAWTSAYEQYF
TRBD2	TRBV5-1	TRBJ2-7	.	TGCGCCAGCAGCTTGTTTGCGGGGGGCTCCTACGAGCAGTACTTC	CASSLFAGGSYEQYF
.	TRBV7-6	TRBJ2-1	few	TGTGCCAGCAGCCCCCGGACTGCCCACCATGAGCAGTTCTTC	CASSPRTAHHEQFF
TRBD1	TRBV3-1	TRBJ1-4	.	TGTGCCAGCAGCCAGGGACAGACTGAAAAACTGTTTTTT	CASSQGQTEKLFF
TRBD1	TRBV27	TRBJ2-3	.	TGTGCCAGCAGTGCCGAGACGGGACAGACGCAGTATTTT	CASSAETGQTQYF
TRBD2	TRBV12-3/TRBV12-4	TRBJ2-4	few	TGTGCCAGCAGTCTACTGAGCGGGAGCACCAAAAACATTCAGTACTTC	CASSLLSGSTKNIQYF
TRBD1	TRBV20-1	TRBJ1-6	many	TGCAGTGCCGGGACAGGGGCTTCACCCCTCCACTTT	CSAGTGASPLHF
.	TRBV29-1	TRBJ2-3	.	TGCAGCGTAGCCTCCCAGGGTGTGGGGACAGATACGCAGTATTTT	CSVASQGVGTDTQYF
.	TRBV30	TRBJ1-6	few	TGTGCCTGGAGTACCCACAGGGAGTCACCCCTCCACTTT	CAWSTHRESPLHF
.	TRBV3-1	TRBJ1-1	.	TGTGCCAGCAGCCAGGGGATAACGGGCACTGAAGCTTTCTTT	CASSQGITGTEAFF
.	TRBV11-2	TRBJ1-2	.	TGTGCCAGCAGCTTAGATCCGTCCGGCGGGGGCTATGGCTACACCTTC	CASSLDPSGGGYGYTF
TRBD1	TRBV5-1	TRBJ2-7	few	TGCGCCAGCACAGGGACAGTCTCCTACGAGCAGTACTTC	CASTGTVSYEQYF
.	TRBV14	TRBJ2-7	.	TGTGCCAGCAGCCAAGAGGCAGGGCGTTCCTACGAGCAGTACTTC	CASSQEAGRSYEQYF
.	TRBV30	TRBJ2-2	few	TGTGCCTGGAGTGAATGGGGCTACACCGGGGAGCTGTTTTTT	CAWSEWGYTGELFF
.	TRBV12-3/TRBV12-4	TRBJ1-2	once	TGTGCCAGCGGTGAGGGGAGCTTATATGGCTACACCTTC	CASGEGSLYGYTF
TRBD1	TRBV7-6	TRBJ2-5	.	TGTGCCAGCAGCTTAGGGGGACAGGGATGGGAGACCCAGTACTTC	CASSLGGQGWETQYF